What follows is one T cell receptor (beta chain) and its context. The antigen is not known. The source of the sample is a study of cytomegalovirus exposure and HLA in healthy donors. Study-wide results and caveats: One variant, a missense change in DCLRE1C, was linked in a later analysis to TCR beta V- and J-gene trimming. A previous analysis found most TCR beta V segments productive roughly 87% or roughly 30% of the time. Most CMV-associated TCR beta chains appeared HLA-restricted in a later analysis.

The CDR3 runs 14 residues. Germline CDR1 LGHNA, CDR2 YSLEER. V trimming: 6 bases; J trimming: 5 bases; junction bases outside the gene matches: 9. The study ran its PCR with 60 Vbeta and 13 Jbeta primers. Assay: immunoSEQ multiplex PCR; the TCRdb copy retains only in-frame clones and omits some. The profile shows some 220,000 clones, roughly 79% of them singletons. This chain links TRBV4-3 with TRBJ1-2; 7 nucleotides agree with TRBD1. Sample: PBMCs. The origin of this receptor is a woman in her thirties or forties in good health and CMV-seronegative. The DNA of the CDR3 is TGCGCCAGCAGGGGTACAGGGGCAAAATATGGCTACACCTTC. As protein: CASRGTGAKYGYTF.